The present entry profiles one TCR beta chain with its context. The data are from a study of T-cell memory formation after mild COVID-19. V was cut by 2 bases and J by 8 bases, with 15 bases left in between. This CDR3 is 14 amino acids long. Germline values: CDR1 ENHRY, CDR2 SYGVKD. Each CDR3 protein is one row after TCRdb ran MiXCR on the 5' RACE reads. The data hold approximately 400,000 distinct CDR3 sequences, with more than 20% observed a single time. The sequencing input was PBMCs or a T cell subset sorted from them (not recorded which). The chain couples TRBV10-3 to TRBJ1-1, with D perhaps matching TRBD1 (5 bases). The source is an adult woman who had mild COVID-19 (a few samples of this study predate the infection). Cell type and time point are not known. The CDR3 here is CAISEGGSAVEAFF. The CDR3 DNA reads as TGTGCCATCAGTGAGGGGGGTTCGGCGGTGGAAGCTTTCTTT.